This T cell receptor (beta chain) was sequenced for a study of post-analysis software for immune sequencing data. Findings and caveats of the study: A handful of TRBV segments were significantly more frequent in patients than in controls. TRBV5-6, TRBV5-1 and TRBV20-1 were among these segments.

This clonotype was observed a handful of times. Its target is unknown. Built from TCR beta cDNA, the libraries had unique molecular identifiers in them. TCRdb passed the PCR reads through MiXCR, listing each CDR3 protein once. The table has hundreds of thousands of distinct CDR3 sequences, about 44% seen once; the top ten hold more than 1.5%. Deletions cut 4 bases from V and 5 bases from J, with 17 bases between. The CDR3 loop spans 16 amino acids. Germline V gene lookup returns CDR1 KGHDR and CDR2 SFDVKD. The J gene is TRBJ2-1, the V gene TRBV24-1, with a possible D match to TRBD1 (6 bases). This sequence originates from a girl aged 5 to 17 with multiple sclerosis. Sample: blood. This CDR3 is CATSEAGTLRDNEQFF. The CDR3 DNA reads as TGTGCCACCAGTGAGGCCGGGACACTAAGGGACAATGAGCAGTTCTTC.